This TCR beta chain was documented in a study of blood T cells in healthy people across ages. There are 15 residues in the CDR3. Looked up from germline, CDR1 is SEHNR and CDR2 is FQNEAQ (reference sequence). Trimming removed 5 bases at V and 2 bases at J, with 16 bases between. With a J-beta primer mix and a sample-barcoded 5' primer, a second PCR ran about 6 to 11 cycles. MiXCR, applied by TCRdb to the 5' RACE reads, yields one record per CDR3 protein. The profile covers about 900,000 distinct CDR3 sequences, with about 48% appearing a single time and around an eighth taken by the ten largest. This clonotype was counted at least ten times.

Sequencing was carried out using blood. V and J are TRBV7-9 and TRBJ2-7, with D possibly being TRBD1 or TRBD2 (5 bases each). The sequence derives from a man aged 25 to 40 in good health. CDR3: CASSRDGSGPYEQYF. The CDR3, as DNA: TGTGCCAGCAGCCGGGACGGATCTGGGCCCTACGAGCAGTACTTC.